This TCR beta chain originates from a study of OX40 agonist ivuxolimab in advanced cancers. Overall study: One patient with hepatocellular carcinoma and two with cutaneous melanoma, three in all, had partial responses.

Points from the study as a whole: Some of the nonresponding patients also showed low levels of normalized T-cell clonal expansion. Clonal expansion from baseline to week 6 occurred in both CD4+ and CD8+ T cells.

Notes on this clone: The antigen remains undetermined.

Measured with immunoSEQ multiplex PCR; TCRdb has only the in-frame clones, and not every one. The sample consists of about 150,000 clones, approximately 90% of them appearing once. The CDR3 loop spans 13 amino acids. Looked up from germline, CDR1 is SGHTA and CDR2 is FQGNSA. V was pared by 7 bases and J by 7 bases, with 16 bases between. Blood samples were obtained at baseline, cycle 4 day 1, and cycle 7 day 1. The material sequenced was CD4+ or CD8+ T cells sorted from blood, taken in a trial of the OX40 agonist ivuxolimab. This chain joins TRBV7-2 and TRBJ1-2, with D possibly being TRBD1 (6 bases). The receptor comes from an adult with an advanced solid tumor such as melanoma, head and neck, liver or kidney cancer. The CDR3 DNA sequence: TGTGCCAGCACCGCGGGACACCCGTTTGGCTACACCTTC. It encodes CASTAGHPFGYTF.